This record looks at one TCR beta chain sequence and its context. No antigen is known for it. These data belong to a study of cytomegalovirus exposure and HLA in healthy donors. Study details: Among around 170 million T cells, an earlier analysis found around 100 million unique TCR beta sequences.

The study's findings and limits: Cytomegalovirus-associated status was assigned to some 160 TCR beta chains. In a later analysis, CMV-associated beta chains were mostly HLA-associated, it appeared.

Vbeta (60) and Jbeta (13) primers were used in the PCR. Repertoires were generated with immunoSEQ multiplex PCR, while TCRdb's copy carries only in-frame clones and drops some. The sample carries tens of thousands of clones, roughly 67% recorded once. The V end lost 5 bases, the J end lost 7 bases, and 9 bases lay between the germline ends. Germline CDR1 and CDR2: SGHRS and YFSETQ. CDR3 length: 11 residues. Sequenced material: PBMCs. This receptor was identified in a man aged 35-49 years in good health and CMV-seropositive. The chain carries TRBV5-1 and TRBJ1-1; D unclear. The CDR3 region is CASRYSSEAFF. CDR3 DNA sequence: TGCGCCAGCAGGTACTCTAGTGAAGCTTTCTTT.